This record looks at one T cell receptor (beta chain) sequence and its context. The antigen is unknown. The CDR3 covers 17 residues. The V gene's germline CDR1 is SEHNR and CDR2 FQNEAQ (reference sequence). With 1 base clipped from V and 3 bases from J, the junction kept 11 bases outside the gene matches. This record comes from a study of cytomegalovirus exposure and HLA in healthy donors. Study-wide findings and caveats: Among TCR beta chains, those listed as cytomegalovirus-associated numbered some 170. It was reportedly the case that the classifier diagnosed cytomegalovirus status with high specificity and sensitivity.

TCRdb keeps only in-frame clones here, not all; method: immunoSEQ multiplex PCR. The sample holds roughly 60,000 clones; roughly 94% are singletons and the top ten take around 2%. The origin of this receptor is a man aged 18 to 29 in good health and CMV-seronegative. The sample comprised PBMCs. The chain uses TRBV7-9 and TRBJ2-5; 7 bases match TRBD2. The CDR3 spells CASSLGGGGIKEETQYF. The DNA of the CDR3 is TGTGCCAGCAGCTTAGGCGGGGGAGGTATAAAGGAAGAGACCCAGTACTTC.